The T cell receptor beta chain described here comes from a study of blood T cell repertoires in COVID-19. The method was immunoSEQ multiplex PCR; TCRdb's version includes in-frame clones alone and lacks a portion of them. The sample yields more than 200,000 clones, 85% to 90% seen once. CDR1 is MNHEY and CDR2 is SMNVEV in the germline V gene (reference sequence). V shed 3 bases and J shed 3 bases, with 9 bases lying between them. The CDR3 spans 15 residues. This chain connects TRBV27 to TRBJ2-6; D gene ambiguous. Sequenced sample: peripheral blood. The sequence was obtained from an older woman with COVID-19, enrolled during active disease. In DNA form, the CDR3 reads TGTGCCAGCAGTTTCTATAGTCATGGGGCCAACGTCCTGACTTTC. This translates into CASSFYSHGANVLTF.